This is a list of T cell receptor beta chains from one sample in a study of blood T cell repertoires in COVID-19. Profiled with immunoSEQ multiplex PCR; TCRdb holds only in-frame clones, not every one. The table includes some 91,000 clones, over 75% detected once. Material for sequencing was peripheral blood. These receptors came from a man between 60 and 75 years old with acute or convalescent COVID-19. The CDR3 runs from the conserved cysteine through the conserved F or W. The D gene is left open where the match is weak. Rows give clone size only sometimes, using once, few, many, or a class for an expanded clone.

once	TRBJ1-2	TRBV6-5	.	TGTGCCAGCAGTACAGGGCCTCCTAACTATGGCTACACCTTC	CASSTGPPNYGYTF
.	TRBJ1-2	TRBV7-2	.	TGTGCCAGCAGCTTAGATTACACCGGACTGGAAGGCTACACCTTC	CASSLDYTGLEGYTF
once	TRBJ2-3	TRBV3-1/TRBV3-2	TRBD2	TGTGCCAGCAGCCGTAGCGGGGGGGCTACAGATACGCAGTATTTT	CASSRSGGATDTQYF
.	TRBJ2-5	TRBV13	TRBD2	TGTGCCAGCAGCACCCGGACTAGCGGGGGCCCGGAGACCCAGTACTTC	CASSTRTSGGPETQYF
.	TRBJ1-1	TRBV12-3/TRBV12-4	.	TGTGCCAGCAGCTCGTCCCCAGGCGCTGAAGCTTTCTTT	CASSSSPGAEAFF
.	TRBJ1-2	TRBV29-1	TRBD1	TGCAGCGGGGGAACAGGGGGAATCTACACCTTC	CSGGTGGIYTF
.	TRBJ1-5	TRBV18	.	TGTGCCAGCTCACACGAAAGCACCACCCCCAATCAGCCCCAGCATTTT	CASSHESTTPNQPQHF
.	TRBJ1-2	TRBV28	TRBD1	TGTGCCAGCACTTCTAGACAGGGCATTGGCTACACCTTC	CASTSRQGIGYTF
once	TRBJ2-3	TRBV5-1	TRBD2	TGCGCCAGCGCCAGCGGGGGGTTGGCAGATACGCAGTATTTT	CASASGGLADTQYF
.	TRBJ1-1	TRBV19	TRBD1	TGTGCCAGTACCCTCAACAGGGGGTATCACACTGAAGCTTTCTTT	CASTLNRGYHTEAFF
.	TRBJ1-1	TRBV28	.	TGTGCCAGCACTGTACGGGTCGACAGATCCGAAGCTTTCTTT	CASTVRVDRSEAFF
.	TRBJ1-1	TRBV23-1	.	TGCGCCAGCGTTAGGGAGGGCACTGAAGCTTTCTTT	CASVREGTEAFF
.	TRBJ1-1	TRBV2	.	TGTGCCAGCAGTGAGTTTACACCGGGGGCTTTCTTT	CASSEFTPGAFF
once	TRBJ1-2	TRBV5-4	TRBD1	TGTGCCAGCAGCCCCCAGGAGCCAGGGGGCTTCTATGGCTACACCTTC	CASSPQEPGGFYGYTF
.	TRBJ1-2	TRBV23-1	TRBD1	TGCGCCAGCCGTCCGGACAGGATGAATGGGACTTCTAACTATGGCTACACCTTC	CASRPDRMNGTSNYGYTF
.	TRBJ1-2	TRBV9	.	TGTGCCAGCAGCGTAAACCCTCGGGAGCAATACTATGGCTACACCTTC	CASSVNPREQYYGYTF
.	TRBJ2-2	TRBV6-1	.	TGTGCCAGCAGTGAAGCGTCGTTGAACACCGGGGAGCTGTTTTTT	CASSEASLNTGELFF
.	TRBJ1-2	TRBV18	.	TGTGCCAGCTCACCACCGCTACAGCTACACTATGGCTACACCTTC	CASSPPLQLHYGYTF
.	TRBJ2-6	TRBV19	.	TGTGCCAGTAGCCCCCAATCTGGGGCCAACGTCCTGACTTTC	CASSPQSGANVLTF
.	TRBJ1-4	TRBV24-1	.	TGTGCCACCAGTGATTCAGGCAGGATTAATGAAAAACTGTTTTTT	CATSDSGRINEKLFF
.	TRBJ2-1	TRBV6-5	TRBD1	TGTGCCAGCAGTTACTTTGGACAGGACACCAATGAGCAGTTCTTC	CASSYFGQDTNEQFF
.	TRBJ2-1	TRBV11-2	TRBD2	TGTGCCAGCAGCTTAGATCACGGCGGGGGGGCCCTTGGTGAGCAGTTCTTC	CASSLDHGGGALGEQFF
.	TRBJ1-3	TRBV10-3	TRBD1	TGTGCCATCAGTTCGACAGGGGAAGCGAACACCATATATTTT	CAISSTGEANTIYF
.	TRBJ1-1	TRBV30	TRBD1	TGTGCCTGGAGTGGGACAGGGAAGCCTGAAGCTTTCTTT	CAWSGTGKPEAFF
.	TRBJ1-6	TRBV29-1	.	TGCAGCGTTCGACGCGGAACGAATTCACCCCTCCACTTT	CSVRRGTNSPLHF
few	TRBJ1-1	TRBV11-2	TRBD1	TGTGCCAGCAGCTGGAGGGGGCCGGACACTGAAGCTTTCTTT	CASSWRGPDTEAFF
.	TRBJ2-5	TRBV7-9	TRBD1	TGTGCCAGCATCCCGACAGGGGGAGAGACCCAGTACTTC	CASIPTGGETQYF
.	TRBJ2-3	TRBV6-4	TRBD1	TGTGCCAGCGCCGGGGACAGAAGCACAGATACGCAGTATTTT	CASAGDRSTDTQYF
.	TRBJ2-5	TRBV18	TRBD1	TGTGCCAGCTCACCCACCGGGACAGCAGAGACCCAGTACTTC	CASSPTGTAETQYF
.	TRBJ1-2	TRBV3-1/TRBV3-2	TRBD1	TGTGCCAGCAGCCCTCGACAGGGAGGAGTTGGCTACACCTTC	CASSPRQGGVGYTF
.	TRBJ1-4	TRBV7-2	.	TGTGCCAGCAGCGCCGGAGTAGCAACTAATGAAAAACTGTTTTTT	CASSAGVATNEKLFF
.	TRBJ1-5	TRBV10-3	.	TGTGCCGTCTCAAGCGGGGCGGATCAATCAGCCCAGCATTTT	CAVSSGADQSAQHF
.	TRBJ1-2	TRBV18	.	TGTGCCAGCTCACCAACTAGGGAGTATGGCTACACCTTC	CASSPTREYGYTF
.	TRBJ1-5	TRBV7-9	TRBD1	TGTGCCAGCAGCTTGGACAGGGGTTTGGACAATCAGCCCCAGCATTTT	CASSLDRGLDNQPQHF
.	TRBJ2-5	TRBV5-1	TRBD2	TGCGCCAGCAGCGCCAATAGCGGGGGGGCCTTAAAGACCCAGTACTTC	CASSANSGGALKTQYF
.	TRBJ1-1	TRBV4-2	TRBD1	TGTGCCAGCAGCCGCTTGGGACAGAGTAACACTGAAGCTTTCTTT	CASSRLGQSNTEAFF
.	TRBJ1-1	TRBV27	.	TGTGCCAGCAGTTGGGGCGGTGAAGCTTTCTTT	CASSWGGEAFF
once	TRBJ1-6	TRBV6-5	.	TGTGCCAGTCAGGACTGGGGATCACCCCTCCACTTT	CASQDWGSPLHF
.	TRBJ1-4	TRBV9	.	TGTGCCAGCACCAGGGGTAGCACTAATGAAAAACTGTTTTTT	CASTRGSTNEKLFF
.	TRBJ1-6	TRBV30	.	TGTGCCTGGAGACTTCCCTTGGGGGGAACTTCACCCCTCCACTTT	CAWRLPLGGTSPLHF
.	TRBJ1-5	TRBV7-2	.	TGTGCCAGCAGCGAGGAACCCAATCAGCCCCAGCATTTT	CASSEEPNQPQHF
.	TRBJ2-5	TRBV19	TRBD2	TGTGCCAGTAGTACAGAACTAGCGAGAGAGACCCAGTACTTC	CASSTELARETQYF
.	TRBJ2-5	TRBV7-6	.	TGTGCCAGCAGCTTAGCGCAGGGGAGGGTTGAGACCCAGTACTTC	CASSLAQGRVETQYF
.	TRBJ1-3	TRBV5-1	.	TGCGCCAGCAGCTCGACAGAACTCTTTGGAAACACCATATATTTT	CASSSTELFGNTIYF
few	TRBJ1-3	TRBV7-9	TRBD1	TGTGCCAGCAGCATTAGACAGGGCTCCCACTCTGGAAACACCATATATTTT	CASSIRQGSHSGNTIYF
.	TRBJ1-4	TRBV28	TRBD1	TGTGCCAGCAGTCAGACAGGGAGATCTAATGAAAAACTGTTTTTT	CASSQTGRSNEKLFF
.	TRBJ1-1	TRBV18	.	TGTGCCAGCTCTTACGAGTCGCGGTGGAGTGAAGCTTTCTTT	CASSYESRWSEAFF
.	TRBJ1-1	TRBV28	.	TGTGCCAGCAGTCCACAGGGCCAAGCTTTCTTT	CASSPQGQAFF
.	TRBJ1-3	TRBV12-3/TRBV12-4	TRBD1	TGTGCCAGCAGCCTTAACAGGGGGAACACCATATATTTT	CASSLNRGNTIYF
.	TRBJ1-2	TRBV19	.	TGTGCCAGTAGTGCCCAGGGCTATGGCTACACCTTC	CASSAQGYGYTF